Listed below are T cell receptor beta chains from one sample, sequenced in a study of shared clonotypes between healthy human individuals. Profiling relied on immunoSEQ multiplex PCR, and the TCRdb table lists in-frame clones only, not all of them. The profile covers 500,000 to 650,000 clones, with just over 75% appearing a single time and 12% taken by the ten largest. Sequenced: PBMCs. The receptors originated from a woman between 35 and 50 years old in good health. Some clones in this sample may be carry-over from other donors' samples. Both conserved end residues are part of each CDR3. Fields, in order: J gene, CDR3 length, V gene, D gene, clone size, CDR3 protein, CDR3 DNA. A D gene is named only where the DNA matches it firmly. Clone size is given for some rows only: seen once, a few or many times, or a class if the clone is expanded.

TRBJ2-1 15 TRBV25-1 NA NA CASSESDRFYNEQFF TGTGCCAGCAGTGAATCCGACAGGTTCTACAATGAGCAGTTCTTC
TRBJ2-3 16 TRBV5-1 NA NA CASSLASGTSTDTQYF TGCGCCAGCAGCTTGGCCAGCGGTACTAGCACAGATACGCAGTATTTT
TRBJ1-1 14 TRBV28 NA NA CASRPGITNTEAFF TGTGCCAGCAGACCAGGGATTACGAACACTGAAGCTTTCTTT
TRBJ1-1 16 TRBV2 NA few CARGDLPGPQGSEAFF TGTGCCAGGGGGGACCTGCCGGGCCCCCAGGGGAGTGAAGCTTTCTTT
TRBJ2-5 14 TRBV10-3 NA NA CAISEVQREETQYF TGTGCCATCAGTGAGGTCCAGCGGGAAGAGACCCAGTACTTC
TRBJ2-3 13 TRBV7-3 NA NA CASSLNPTDTQYF TGTGCCAGCAGCTTAAATCCCACAGATACGCAGTATTTT
TRBJ2-1 11 TRBV7-9 NA NA CASSLEGEQFF TGTGCCAGCAGCTTGGAAGGGGAGCAGTTCTTC
TRBJ2-3 12 TRBV19 NA NA CASSSPGDTQYF TGTGCCAGTAGTTCGCCGGGAGATACGCAGTATTTT
TRBJ2-1 17 TRBV9 NA NA CASSAHPSASSYNEQFF TGTGCCAGCAGCGCGCATCCTAGCGCGAGCTCCTACAATGAGCAGTTCTTC
TRBJ1-2 15 TRBV19 NA NA CATRDNAAGDYGYTF TGTGCCACCCGGGACAACGCAGCCGGGGACTATGGCTACACCTTC
TRBJ2-1 15 TRBV6-6 TRBD1 NA CASSPGQGWINEQFF TGTGCCAGCAGCCCAGGACAGGGATGGATCAATGAGCAGTTCTTC
TRBJ1-1 17 TRBV28 TRBD1 once CASRRRQGAREGTEAFF TGTGCCAGCAGACGCCGACAGGGGGCCCGGGAGGGAACTGAAGCTTTCTTT
TRBJ1-1 12 TRBV28 NA NA CASSWSGRLAFF TGTGCCAGCAGTTGGTCAGGGAGGTTAGCTTTCTTT
TRBJ2-3 13 TRBV30 NA NA CAWSFMGADTQYF TGTGCCTGGAGTTTTATGGGGGCAGATACGCAGTATTTT
TRBJ2-1 14 TRBV25-1 NA NA CASSQQGLGNEQFF TGTGCCAGCAGCCAACAAGGACTGGGCAATGAGCAGTTCTTC
TRBJ1-2 14 TRBV7-9 NA once CASSLGDWGYVYTF TGTGCCAGCAGCTTAGGAGACTGGGGATATGTCTACACCTTC
TRBJ2-1 17 TRBV28 TRBD2 NA CASSFRGLAGDRDEQFF TGTGCCAGCAGTTTCCGGGGACTAGCGGGAGACAGGGATGAGCAGTTCTTC
TRBJ1-2 16 TRBV4-1 NA NA CASSQDPNVGVRGYTF TGCGCCAGCAGCCAAGATCCCAATGTGGGGGTTCGTGGCTACACCTTC